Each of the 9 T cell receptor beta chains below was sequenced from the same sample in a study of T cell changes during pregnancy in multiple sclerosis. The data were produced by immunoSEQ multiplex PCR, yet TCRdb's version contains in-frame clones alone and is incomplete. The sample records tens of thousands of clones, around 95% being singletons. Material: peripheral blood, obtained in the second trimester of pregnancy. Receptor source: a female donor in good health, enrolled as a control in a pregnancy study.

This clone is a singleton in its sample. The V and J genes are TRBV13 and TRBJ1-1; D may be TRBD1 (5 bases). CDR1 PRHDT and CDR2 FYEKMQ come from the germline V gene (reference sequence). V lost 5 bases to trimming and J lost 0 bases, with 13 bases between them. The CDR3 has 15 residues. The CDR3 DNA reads TGTGCCAGCAGCGGCTCGACAGTCTTGAACACTGAAGCTTTCTTT. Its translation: CASSGSTVLNTEAFF. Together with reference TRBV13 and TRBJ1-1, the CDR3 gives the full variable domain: AAGVIQSPRHLIKEKRETATLKCYPIPRHDTVYWYQQGPGQDPQFLISFYEKMQSDKGSIPDRFSAQQFSDYHSELNMSSLELGDSALYFCASSGSTVLNTEAFFGQGTRLTVV.

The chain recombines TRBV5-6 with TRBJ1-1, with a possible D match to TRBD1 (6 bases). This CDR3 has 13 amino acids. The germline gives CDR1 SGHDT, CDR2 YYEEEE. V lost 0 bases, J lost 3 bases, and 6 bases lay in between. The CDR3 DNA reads TGTGCCAGCAGCTTGGACAGGGACACTGAAGCTTTCTTT. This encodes CASSLDRDTEAFF.

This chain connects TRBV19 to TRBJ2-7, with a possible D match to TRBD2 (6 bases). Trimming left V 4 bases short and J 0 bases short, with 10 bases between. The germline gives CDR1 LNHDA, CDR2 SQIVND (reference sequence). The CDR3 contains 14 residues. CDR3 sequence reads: CASSTGVSSYEQYF. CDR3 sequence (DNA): TGTGCCAGTAGTACGGGGGTTAGCTCCTACGAGCAGTACTTC.

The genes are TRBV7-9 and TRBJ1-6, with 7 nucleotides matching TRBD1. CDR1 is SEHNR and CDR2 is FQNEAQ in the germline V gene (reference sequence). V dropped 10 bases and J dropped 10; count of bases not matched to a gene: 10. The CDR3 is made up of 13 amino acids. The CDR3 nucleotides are TGTGCCACGAGCCGGGACAGAGACTCACCCCTCCACTTT. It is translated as CATSRDRDSPLHF.

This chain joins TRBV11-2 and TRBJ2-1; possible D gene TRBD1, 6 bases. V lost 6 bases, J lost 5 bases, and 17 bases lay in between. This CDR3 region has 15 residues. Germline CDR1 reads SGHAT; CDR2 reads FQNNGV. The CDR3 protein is CASRTIRGNHNEQFF. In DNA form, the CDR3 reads TGTGCCAGCAGGACTATAAGGGGGAACCACAATGAGCAGTTCTTC.

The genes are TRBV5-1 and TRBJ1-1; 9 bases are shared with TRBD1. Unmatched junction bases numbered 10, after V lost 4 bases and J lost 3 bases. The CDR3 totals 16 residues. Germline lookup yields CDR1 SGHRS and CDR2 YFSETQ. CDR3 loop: CASSLIGQGFDTEAFF. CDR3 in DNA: TGCGCCAGCAGCCTCATTGGACAGGGGTTCGACACTGAAGCTTTCTTT.

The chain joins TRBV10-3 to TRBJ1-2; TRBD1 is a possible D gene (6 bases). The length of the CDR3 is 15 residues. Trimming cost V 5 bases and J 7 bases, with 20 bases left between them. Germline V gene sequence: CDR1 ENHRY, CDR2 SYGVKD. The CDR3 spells CAISSDLQGSPGYTF. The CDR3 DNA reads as TGTGCCATCAGTTCCGACCTACAGGGATCGCCTGGCTACACCTTC.

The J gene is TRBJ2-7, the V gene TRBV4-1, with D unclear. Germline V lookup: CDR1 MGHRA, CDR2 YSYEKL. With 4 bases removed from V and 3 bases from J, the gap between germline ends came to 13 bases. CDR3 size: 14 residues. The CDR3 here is CASSPGYLLYEQYF. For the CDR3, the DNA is TGCGCCAGCAGCCCAGGTTATTTGCTCTACGAGCAGTACTTC.

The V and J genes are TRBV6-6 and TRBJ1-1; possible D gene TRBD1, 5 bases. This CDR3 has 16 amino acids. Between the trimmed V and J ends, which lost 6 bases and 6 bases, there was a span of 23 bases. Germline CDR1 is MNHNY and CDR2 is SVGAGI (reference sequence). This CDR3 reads CASSQSRGGMKAEAFF. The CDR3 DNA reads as TGTGCCAGCAGCCAATCCCGGGGGGGGATGAAGGCTGAAGCTTTCTTT.